This T cell receptor beta chain was profiled in a study of regulatory T cells in long-lasting Graves disease. Time point of the sample: persistent/refractory GD, antithyroid drugs over 5 years with positive TRAb. Generation of the TCR library employed RNA extracted from PBMCs. As regards this clonotype: What it binds is unknown.

CDR3 length equals 14 residues. Germline assignment: CDR1 SEHNR and CDR2 FQNEAQ (reference sequence). V dropped 6 bases and J dropped 3 bases, with 12 bases sitting between them. Study results and limitations: For persistent Graves' patients, TCR diversity was lower than for newly diagnosed ones. Researchers reported studying only peripheral blood, not thyroid tissue. It was possible that the small sample size reduced accuracy. It was in persistent disease that TRBV28, TRBJ1-2 and TRBJ2-5 were favored.

Arm-PCR of CDR3 regions with iRepertoire HTBI primers generated TCR beta libraries. MiXCR, applied by TCRdb to the multiplex PCR reads, yields one record per CDR3 protein. The table has 400,000 to 500,000 distinct CDR3 sequences, roughly 23% seen once. The sample in question was peripheral blood mononuclear cells (PBMCs), obtained when the disease was refractory, from a patient treated with antithyroid drugs. The sequence was collected from a female donor with Graves disease. This chain connects TRBV7-9 to TRBJ1-3; unclear D gene. The CDR3, as DNA: TGTGCCAGCAGGCCTCAAGGTTTTGGAAACACCATATATTTT. It encodes CASRPQGFGNTIYF.